What follows are 22 T cell receptor beta chains derived from one specimen sequenced in a study of blood T cell repertoires in COVID-19. Repertoires were generated with immunoSEQ multiplex PCR, while TCRdb's copy carries only in-frame clones and drops some. The sample contains about 370,000 clones, roughly 90% of which appear only once. The specimen sequenced was peripheral blood. The receptors stem from a woman in her 30s with COVID-19, enrolled during active disease.

The chain joins TRBV5-1 to TRBJ2-5; TRBD1 agrees at 9 bases. The CDR3 has 15 residues. The J segment lost 4 bases and the V segment lost 4 bases, leaving 8 bases of the junction unmatched. The germline CDR1 and CDR2 sequences are SGHRS and YFSETQ. CDR3 DNA: TGCGCCAGCAGCGTAGGGGACAGGGACGGAGAGACCCAGTACTTC. The encoded protein is CASSVGDRDGETQYF. Full variable domain (remainder filled in from reference TRBV5-1 and TRBJ2-5): KAGVTQTPRYLIKTRGQQVTLSCSPISGHRSVSWYQQTPGQGLQFLFEYFSETQRNKGNFPGRFSGRQFSNSRSEMNVSTLELGDSALYLCASSVGDRDGETQYFGPGTRLLVL.

V is TRBV30 and J is TRBJ1-4, with a tentative D call TRBD1 (5 bases). The germline CDR1 and CDR2 sequences are GTSNPN and SVGIG (reference sequence). The CDR3 has 13 residues. V was cut by 0 bases and J by 8 bases, with 10 bases left in between. CDR3 coding DNA: TGTGCCTGGAGTGTACGGGACTACGAAAAACTGTTTTTT. Translating it yields CAWSVRDYEKLFF.

The chain couples TRBV18 to TRBJ2-1, with 15 bases that match TRBD2. V trimming: 2 bases; J trimming: 4 bases; junction bases outside the gene matches: 6. There are 18 residues in the CDR3. CDR1 is KGHSH and CDR2 is LQKENI in the germline V gene. CDR3 DNA sequence: TGTGCCAGCTCACCAAGGACTAGCGGGGGGGCATCGTACAATGAGCAGTTCTTC. This translates into CASSPRTSGGASYNEQFF. The whole variable domain, remainder taken from reference TRBV18 and TRBJ2-1, is NAGVMQNPRHLVRRRGQEARLRCSPMKGHSHVYWYRQLPEEGLKFMVYLQKENIIDESGMPKERFSAEFPKEGPSILRIQQVVRGDSAAYFCASSPRTSGGASYNEQFFGPGTRLTVL.

Turning to this clone: Mismatch with germline at one junction end may stem from a read error. This CDR3 is CASSEGDSTLYNSPLHF. In DNA form, the CDR3 reads TGTGCCAGCAGCGAAGGGGACAGCACGTTGTATAATTCACCCCTCCACTTT. The V and J genes are TRBV2 and TRBJ1-6; 7 bases map to TRBD1. The CDR3 consists of 17 residues. The germline gives CDR1 SNHLY, CDR2 FYNNEI.

The chain recombines TRBV27 with TRBJ1-2; 8 bases are shared with TRBD1. With V trimmed by 5 bases and J by 8 bases, 13 bases remained unmatched. The CDR3 is made up of 15 amino acids. Germline-derived CDR1 and CDR2 are MNHEY and SMNVEV (reference sequence). CDR3 sequence (DNA): TGTGCCAGCAGTAGGGTAGCAGGGGGCGTGAAAGGCTACACCTTC. Translating gives CASSRVAGGVKGYTF.

The rearrangement joins TRBV6-2 or TRBV6-3 to TRBJ1-2; 8 bases fit TRBD1. V gave up 4 bases and J gave up 3 bases; unmatched junction bases: 13. Germline assignment: CDR1 MNHEY and CDR2 SVGEGT. CDR3 length equals 17 residues. The CDR3, as DNA: TGTGCCAGCAGTTGGCTGAGACCGGACAGGGTAGACTATGGCTACACCTTC. As protein: CASSWLRPDRVDYGYTF.

The V call is TRBV11-2, the J call TRBJ2-1, with D maybe TRBD2 (6 bases). Germline V gene data show CDR1 as SGHAT and CDR2 as FQNNGV. The germline V and J ends were trimmed by 5 bases and 0 bases, with 14 bases remaining between them. The CDR3 is 16 amino acids. The CDR3 here is CASSVLTSTSYNEQFF. CDR3 DNA sequence: TGTGCCAGCAGCGTACTAACTAGCACCTCCTACAATGAGCAGTTCTTC.

The chain joins TRBV7-2 to TRBJ2-5; D possibly corresponds to TRBD1 (6 bases). CDR1 and CDR2 (germline): SGHTA, FQGNSA. V was shortened by 3 bases and J by 7 bases, with 18 bases between the two germline ends. The CDR3 length is 15 residues. The CDR3 region is CASSFSRDNRGTQYF. The DNA for the CDR3 is TGTGCCAGCAGCTTCAGCCGGGACAATCGGGGGACCCAGTACTTC.

V is TRBV4-3 and J is TRBJ2-2; D gene uncertain. The CDR3 spans 17 residues. Deletions cut 1 base from V and 1 base from J, with 13 bases between. Germline V CDR1 and CDR2: LGHNA, YSLEER. CDR3 region: CASSQASSWQNTGELFF. The CDR3 nucleotides are TGCGCCAGCAGCCAAGCTTCAAGTTGGCAGAACACCGGGGAGCTGTTTTTT.

The chain recombines TRBV7-2 with TRBJ2-1, with unresolved D. V was clipped by 5 bases and J by 4 bases, with 9 bases between them. The CDR3 contains 13 residues. The germline V gene has CDR1 SGHTA and CDR2 FQGNSA. In nucleotides, the CDR3 is TGTGCCAGCAGCCGAACCGAGTACAATGAGCAGTTCTTC. It is translated as CASSRTEYNEQFF. The full variable domain, its missing parts supplied by reference TRBV7-2 and TRBJ2-1, is GAGVSQSPSNKVTEKGKDVELRCDPISGHTALYWYRQSLGQGLEFLIYFQGNSAPDKSGLPSDRFSAERTGGSVSTLTIQRTQQEDSAVYLCASSRTEYNEQFFGPGTRLTVL.

This clone appeared a single time. The genes are TRBV19 and TRBJ1-1, with TRBD1 matching 8 bases. This CDR3 contains 13 residues. CDR1 is LNHDA and CDR2 is SQIVND in the germline V gene (reference sequence). With V trimmed by 5 bases and J by 5 bases, 4 bases remained unmatched. In nucleotides, the CDR3 is TGTGCCAGTAGTGGACAGGGCCGAACTGAAGCTTTCTTT. This translates into CASSGQGRTEAFF.

This clone was detected only once. This rearrangement joins TRBV11-3 to TRBJ1-5; D remains ambiguous. The CDR3 covers 13 residues. V lost 5 bases to trimming and J lost 3 bases, with 8 bases between them. Per the germline V gene, CDR1 is SGHNT and CDR2 is YENEEA. The CDR3 loop is CASSPGSNQPQHF. CDR3 DNA: TGTGCCAGCAGCCCGGGGTCCAATCAGCCCCAGCATTTT.

This clone was counted once. The junction and the germline gene differ at one end; a read error may be behind it. The CDR3 reads CASSSPEGEPIF. The CDR3 DNA reads TGTGCCAGCAGTTCCCCCGAGGGTGAGCCCATCTTC. The rearrangement joins TRBV12-3 or TRBV12-4 to TRBJ1-2; D is uncertain. This CDR3 is 12 amino acids long.

The CDR3 sequence is CASSDRRSGSNEQFF. Written as DNA, the CDR3 is TGTGCCAGCAGTGATCGCAGGTCCGGCTCCAATGAGCAGTTCTTC. The rearrangement joins TRBV2 to TRBJ2-1, with D unresolved. This CDR3 has 15 amino acids. V was cut by 3 bases and J by 6 bases, with 15 bases left in between. Germline V CDR1 and CDR2: SNHLY, FYNNEI.

This clone appeared once. The gene calls are TRBV7-2 and TRBJ2-5, with 9 bases identical to TRBD1. J lost 5 bases, V lost 2 bases, and 12 bases had no gene match. This CDR3 has 17 amino acids. Looked up from germline, CDR1 is SGHTA and CDR2 is FQGNSA. CDR3 bases: TGTGCCAGCAGCTTACTGATCTTGGACAGGGGCGGGGAGACCCAGTACTTC. Translated, it gives CASSLLILDRGGETQYF. Full variable domain (remainder filled in from reference TRBV7-2 and TRBJ2-5): GAGVSQSPSNKVTEKGKDVELRCDPISGHTALYWYRQSLGQGLEFLIYFQGNSAPDKSGLPSDRFSAERTGGSVSTLTIQRTQQEDSAVYLCASSLLILDRGGETQYFGPGTRLLVL.

The chain recombines TRBV19 with TRBJ2-2, with a possible D match to TRBD2 (6 bases). CDR1 LNHDA and CDR2 SQIVND come from the germline V gene (reference sequence). This CDR3 region has 15 residues. V lost 8 bases, J lost 6 bases, and 19 bases lay in between. Written as DNA, the CDR3 is TGTGCCAGTCACCGACTAGGCCCGGTGTCCGGGGAGCTGTTTTTT. Amino acids: CASHRLGPVSGELFF. Complete variable domain (other parts from reference TRBV19 and TRBJ2-2): DGGITQSPKYLFRKEGQNVTLSCEQNLNHDAMYWYRQDPGQGLRLIYYSQIVNDFQKGDIAEGYSVSREKKESFPLTVTSAQKNPTAFYLCASHRLGPVSGELFFGEGSRLTVL.

The chain is built from TRBV2 and TRBJ2-5; TRBD2 matches at 12 bases. J gave up 1 base and V 5 bases, and 5 bases lay outside the gene matches. The CDR3 has 16 residues. Looked up from germline, CDR1 is SNHLY and CDR2 is FYNNEI. The CDR3, as DNA: TGTGCCAGCAGTCCAGGACTAGCGGGAACCCAAGAGACCCAGTACTTC. Protein product: CASSPGLAGTQETQYF.

The chain uses TRBV9 and TRBJ2-3; TRBD2 aligns across 10 bases. V gave up 2 bases and J gave up 10 bases; unmatched junction bases: 7. CDR3 length: 14 residues. CDR1 and CDR2 from the germline V gene are SGDLS and YYNGEE. CDR3 coding DNA: TGTGCCAGCAGCGTGTTAAGCGGGGGGGCCTCGCAGTATTTT. Encoded protein: CASSVLSGGASQYF.

The genes are TRBV6-5 and TRBJ1-2, with 8 bases identical to TRBD1. This CDR3 has 15 amino acids. Per the germline V gene, CDR1 is MNHEY and CDR2 is SVGAGI. The junction had 9 bases not matched to a gene; V was cut back by 1 base and J by 8 bases. As DNA, the CDR3 is TGTGCCAGCAGTTACTACCGACAGGGGCAGAAGGGCTACACCTTC. It specifies CASSYYRQGQKGYTF.

The chain uses TRBV19 and TRBJ2-1; 10 bases map to TRBD2. This CDR3 has 17 residues. The germline CDR1 and CDR2 sequences are LNHDA and SQIVND (reference sequence). V gave up 3 bases and J gave up 9 bases; unmatched junction bases: 14. CDR3 residues: CASSMWLAGVGGSEQFF. CDR3 DNA sequence: TGTGCCAGTAGTATGTGGCTAGCGGGAGTGGGGGGGAGTGAGCAGTTCTTC. Full variable domain (missing parts from reference TRBV19 and TRBJ2-1): DGGITQSPKYLFRKEGQNVTLSCEQNLNHDAMYWYRQDPGQGLRLIYYSQIVNDFQKGDIAEGYSVSREKKESFPLTVTSAQKNPTAFYLCASSMWLAGVGGSEQFFGPGTRLTVL.

The rearrangement links TRBV5-4 to TRBJ2-5; D perhaps matches TRBD1 (5 bases). CDR3 length: 11 amino acids. Trimming removed 9 bases from V and 9 bases from J, with 15 bases in between. The germline CDR1 and CDR2 sequences are SGHNT and YYREEE (reference sequence). CDR3 bases: TGTGCCACTCAGGGTAATGGGGCCCAGTACTTC. Translation: CATQGNGAQYF. Full variable domain (missing parts from reference TRBV5-4 and TRBJ2-5): ETGVTQSPTHLIKTRGQQVTLRCSSQSGHNTVSWYQQALGQGPQFIFQYYREEENGRGNFPPRFSGLQFPNYSSELNVNALELDDSALYLCATQGNGAQYFGPGTRLLVL.

V and J are TRBV19 and TRBJ1-1; tentatively, D is TRBD1 (6 bases). Germline CDR1 reads LNHDA; CDR2 reads SQIVND (reference sequence). The V end was cut by 4 bases, the J end by 1 base, with 22 bases between. The CDR3 extends over 18 amino acids. CDR3 bases: TGTGCCAGTAGTAAGCAACGAGCAGGGGCTACCGGGAACACTGAAGCTTTCTTT. This translates into CASSKQRAGATGNTEAFF.